The entry that follows covers one TCR beta chain sequence. Its specificity is unknown. The data derive from a study of T-cell memory formation after mild COVID-19. Study results and caveats: Clones shrinking from day 15 to 85 showed even CD4/CD8 mixes; later expanders tilted CD4+.

The germline V gene has CDR1 SGDLS and CDR2 YYNGEE. The V end was cut by 0 bases, the J end by 9 bases, with 19 bases between. The CDR3 sequence is 15 residues long. TCRdb recomputed calls from the 5' RACE reads with MiXCR, one row per CDR3 protein. The sample yields 190,000 or so distinct CDR3 sequences, about a fifth seen once. Source material: PBMCs or a T cell subset sorted from them (not recorded which). The receptor was isolated from an adult woman who had mild COVID-19 (a few samples of this study predate the infection). Cell type and time point are not known. This rearrangement joins TRBV9 to TRBJ2-7; TRBD2 might be the D (5 bases). The CDR3 is CASSVGGSGDRVQYF. The CDR3 DNA reads as TGTGCCAGCAGCGTAGGAGGGAGTGGGGATCGAGTGCAGTACTTC.